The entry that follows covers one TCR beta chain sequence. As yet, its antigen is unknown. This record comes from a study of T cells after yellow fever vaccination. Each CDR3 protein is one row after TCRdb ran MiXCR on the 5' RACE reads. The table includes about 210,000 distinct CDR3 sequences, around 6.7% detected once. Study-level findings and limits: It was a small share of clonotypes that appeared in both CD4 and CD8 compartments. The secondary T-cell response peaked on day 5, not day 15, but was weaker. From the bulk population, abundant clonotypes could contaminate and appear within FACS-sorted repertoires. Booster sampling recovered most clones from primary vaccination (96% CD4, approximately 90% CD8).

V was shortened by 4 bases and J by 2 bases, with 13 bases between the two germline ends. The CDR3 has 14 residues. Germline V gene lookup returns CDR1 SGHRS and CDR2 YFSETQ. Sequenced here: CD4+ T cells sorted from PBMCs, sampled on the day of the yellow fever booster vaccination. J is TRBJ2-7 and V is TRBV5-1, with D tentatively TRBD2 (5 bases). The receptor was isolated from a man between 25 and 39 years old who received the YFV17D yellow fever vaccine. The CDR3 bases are TGCGCCAGCAGCACCGTAGCCGGGACCTACGAGCAGTACTTC. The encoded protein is CASSTVAGTYEQYF.